The TCR beta chain described here comes from a study of cytotoxic CD8 clonotypes in ibrutinib-treated CLL. Overall study findings and caveats: Among the clonotypes, public ones were uncommon and contracted or held stable on treatment. Clonality increased at ibrutinib response and stayed stable in sustained remission. At progression, however, it fell back toward baseline.

In regard to this clone: The target antigen is unknown.

This CDR3 has 17 residues. Germline CDR1 and CDR2: LGHNA and YNFKEQ. The junction had 15 bases not matched to a gene; V was cut back by 6 bases and J by 4 bases. Some clones are missing from TCRdb's copy, which holds only in-frame ones; the method was immunoSEQ multiplex PCR. The repertoire holds some 300,000 clones, 70% to 80% seen once, with 6.5% to 8.5% in the top ten. Sample: PBMCs, taken before ibrutinib treatment. The sequence derives from a human donor with chronic lymphocytic leukemia. The genes are TRBV4-2 and TRBJ2-5; 9 positions match TRBD2. The CDR3 nucleotides are TGTGCCAGCAGAGGGGAGGGCTTAGCGGGAGAGGGAGAGACCCAGTACTTC. As protein: CASRGEGLAGEGETQYF.